Reported below is one T cell receptor (beta chain). Its matching antigen is unknown. The data were taken from a study of blood T cells in healthy people across ages. Study-level points and caveats: The recorded TCR beta diversity per million T cells decreased in a roughly linear manner with age. Naive CD4+ cells and diversity were both higher in long-lived donors than in aged donors.

A J-beta primer mix and a sample-barcoded 5' primer were used in a second PCR of about 7 to 12 cycles. Each cDNA was tagged by a template-switch adaptor containing 12 random nucleotides. MiXCR was run by TCRdb on the 5' RACE reads, yielding one entry per CDR3 protein. The sample carries over 1,300,000 distinct CDR3 sequences, around 55% recorded once. The sequence was collected from a man aged 18 to 29 in good health. The sequencing input was blood.

The CDR3 sequence is CSASTGRMYEQYF. DNA for the CDR3: TGCAGTGCCTCGACAGGGAGGATGTACGAGCAGTACTTC. This sequence joins TRBV20-1 and TRBJ2-7; TRBD1 is a possible D gene (7 bases). The CDR3 length is 13 residues. The ends were cut back, 6 bases at V and 4 bases at J, with 16 bases in the middle. The germline gives CDR1 DFQATT, CDR2 SNEGSKA (reference sequence).